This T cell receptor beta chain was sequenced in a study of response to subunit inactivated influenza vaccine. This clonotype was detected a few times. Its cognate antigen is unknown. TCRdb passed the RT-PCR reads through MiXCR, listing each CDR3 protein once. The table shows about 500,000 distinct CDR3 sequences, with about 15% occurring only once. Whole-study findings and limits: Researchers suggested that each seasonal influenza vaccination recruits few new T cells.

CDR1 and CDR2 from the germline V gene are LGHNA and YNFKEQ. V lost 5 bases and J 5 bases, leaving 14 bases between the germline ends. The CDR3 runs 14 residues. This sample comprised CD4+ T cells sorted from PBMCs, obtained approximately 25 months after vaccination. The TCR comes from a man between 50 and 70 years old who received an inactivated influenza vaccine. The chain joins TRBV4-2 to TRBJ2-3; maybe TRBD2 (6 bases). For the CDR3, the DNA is TGTGCCAGCAGCTCCGGGACTCCCGGAGATACGCAGTATTTT. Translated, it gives CASSSGTPGDTQYF.